The clone carrying this T cell receptor beta chain was seen just once. V lost 4 bases, J lost 5 bases, and 6 bases stayed unmatched. Germline V gene sequence: CDR1 SGHNT, CDR2 YYREEE (reference sequence). This CDR3 has 15 amino acids. The record originates from a study of control samples from healthy donors and cancer patients. Data came from immunoSEQ multiplex PCR; TCRdb stores just in-frame clones and leaves some out. In the table there are about 160,000 clones, approximately 94% of which are singletons. Sequencing was performed on PBMCs. The chain is built from TRBV5-4 and TRBJ1-6; 7 positions agree with TRBD1. This clonotype originated in a man in his 60s with colorectal cancer. Here the CDR3 reads CASSAGQAHNSPLHF. The CDR3 DNA follows: TGTGCCAGCAGCGCTGGACAGGCTCATAATTCACCCCTCCACTTT.